This T cell receptor beta chain was observed in a study of T cell repertoires in cytomegalovirus infection. For the study at large: It can be stated that public TCR beta signatures indicated CMV infection as well as a matching HLA type. Study-wide findings and caveats: Ex vivo responses were dominated by HLA-C-restricted CMV-specific TCR beta clonotypes.

TCRdb re-derived calls from the reads in MiXCR, one entry per CDR3 protein. The sample shows a few hundred thousand distinct CDR3 sequences, around 9.5% of them seen only once. The table lists this clonotype with a few counts. Its matching antigen is unknown. This receptor was taken from a human donor in good health (CMV status not recorded). Some clones in this sample may be carry-over from other donors' samples. Sequencing was carried out using PBMCs.

The CDR3 DNA sequence: TGTGCCAGCAGTTCGGGGGTATCCTACGAGCAGTACTTC. Its protein product is CASSSGVSYEQYF. The chain links TRBV12-3 or TRBV12-4 to TRBJ2-7; a weak D match, TRBD2 (6 bases). V was clipped by 4 bases and J by 1 base, with 8 bases between them. This CDR3 is built from 13 residues.